This T cell receptor (beta chain) was identified during a study of blood T cell repertoires in COVID-19. Study-wide background: Whether acute or convalescent, the COVID-19 samples came from the United States, Italy and Spain. From T cells, B-cell-depleted T cells, or PBMCs came the material, which was cDNA or gDNA.

Original data processing: By means of reference gene primer amplification, nucleated cell counts were estimated. Repertoires were generated with immunoSEQ multiplex PCR, while TCRdb's copy carries only in-frame clones and drops some. That table furnishes V, J and clone size, whereas the DNA furnished D and trimming. Among more than 95,000 clones listed, 79% were seen once. This clone was seen repeatedly, ten times or more. The TCR sequence derives from a man between 35 and 55 years old with active or convalescent COVID-19. Sequenced: peripheral blood.

The CDR3 coding sequence is TGTGCCAGCAGCAACTCCGGGACAGGCCATGGCTACACCTTC. Encoded protein: CASSNSGTGHGYTF. The chain combines TRBV11-2 with TRBJ1-2, with 8 bases lining up with TRBD1. Germline assignment: CDR1 SGHAT and CDR2 FQNNGV. This CDR3 contains 14 residues. The V segment lost 5 bases and the J segment 6 bases; nucleotides outside the gene matches: 8.